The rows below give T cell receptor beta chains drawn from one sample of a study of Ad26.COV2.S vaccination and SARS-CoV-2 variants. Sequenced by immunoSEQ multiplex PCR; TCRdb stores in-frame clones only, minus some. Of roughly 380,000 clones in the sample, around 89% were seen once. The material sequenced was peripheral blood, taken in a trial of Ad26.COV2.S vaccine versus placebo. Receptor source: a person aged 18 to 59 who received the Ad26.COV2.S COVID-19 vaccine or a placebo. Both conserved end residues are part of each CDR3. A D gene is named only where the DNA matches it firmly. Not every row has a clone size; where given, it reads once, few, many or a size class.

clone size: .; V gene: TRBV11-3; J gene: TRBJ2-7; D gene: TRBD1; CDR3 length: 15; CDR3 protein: CARLGGTGNSYEQYF; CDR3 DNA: TGTGCAAGACTTGGGGGGACAGGGAACTCCTACGAGCAGTACTTC
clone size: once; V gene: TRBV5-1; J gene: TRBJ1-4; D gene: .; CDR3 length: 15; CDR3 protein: CASSLGTPKDEKLFF; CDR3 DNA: TGCGCCAGCAGCTTGGGAACACCGAAGGATGAAAAACTGTTTTTT
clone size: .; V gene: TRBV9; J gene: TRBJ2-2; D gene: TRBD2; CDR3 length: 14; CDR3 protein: CASSVGGDTGELFF; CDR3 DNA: TGTGCCAGCAGCGTCGGGGGGGACACCGGGGAGCTGTTTTTT
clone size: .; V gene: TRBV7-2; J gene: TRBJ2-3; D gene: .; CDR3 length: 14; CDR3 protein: CASSILTSTDTQYF; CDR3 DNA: TGTGCCAGCAGCATACTGACTAGCACAGATACGCAGTATTTT
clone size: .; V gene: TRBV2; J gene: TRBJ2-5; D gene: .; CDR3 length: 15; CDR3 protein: CASLEARGGGETQYF; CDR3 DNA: TGTGCCAGCTTGGAGGCACGGGGTGGTGGGGAGACCCAGTACTTC
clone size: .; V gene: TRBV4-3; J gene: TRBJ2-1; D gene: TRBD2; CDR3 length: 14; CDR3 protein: CASSQDSGAGGQFF; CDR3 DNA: TGCGCCAGCAGCCAAGATTCCGGGGCGGGGGGGCAGTTCTTC
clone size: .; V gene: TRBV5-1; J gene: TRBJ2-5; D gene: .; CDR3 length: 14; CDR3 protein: CASSTGTPQETQYF; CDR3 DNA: TGCGCCAGCAGCACCGGGACTCCCCAAGAGACCCAGTACTTC
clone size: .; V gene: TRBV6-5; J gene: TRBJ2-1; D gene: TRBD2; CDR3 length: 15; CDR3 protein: CASSYSRGGAGEQFF; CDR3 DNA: TGTGCCAGCAGTTACTCCCGCGGGGGGGCCGGTGAGCAGTTCTTC
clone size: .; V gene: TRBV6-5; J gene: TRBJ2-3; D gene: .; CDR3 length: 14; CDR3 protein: CAGRFRYSTDTQYF; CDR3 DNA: TGTGCCGGACGTTTCAGGTACAGCACAGATACGCAGTATTTT
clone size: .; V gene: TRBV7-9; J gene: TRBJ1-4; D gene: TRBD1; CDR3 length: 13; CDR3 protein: CASSLDGTGELFF; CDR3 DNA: TGTGCCAGCAGCTTAGACGGGACAGGGGAACTGTTTTTT
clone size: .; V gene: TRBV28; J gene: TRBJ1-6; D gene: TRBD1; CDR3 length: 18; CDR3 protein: CASSLDRGLGNSNSPLHF; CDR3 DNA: TGTGCCAGCAGTTTAGACAGGGGGCTAGGGAATTCTAATTCACCCCTCCACTTT
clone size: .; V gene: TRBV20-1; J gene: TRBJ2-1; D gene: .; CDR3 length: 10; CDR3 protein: CSARVSEQFF; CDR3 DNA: TGCAGTGCTAGAGTCAGTGAGCAGTTCTTC
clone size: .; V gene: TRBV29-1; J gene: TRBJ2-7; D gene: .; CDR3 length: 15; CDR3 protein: CSVEYGGRTAYEQYF; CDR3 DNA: TGCAGCGTTGAATACGGTGGCAGGACCGCCTACGAGCAGTACTTC
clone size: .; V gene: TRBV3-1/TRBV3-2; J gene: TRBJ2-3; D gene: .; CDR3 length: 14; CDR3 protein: CASSQDPLASTQYF; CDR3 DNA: TGTGCCAGCAGCCAAGATCCCTTAGCAAGTACGCAGTATTTT
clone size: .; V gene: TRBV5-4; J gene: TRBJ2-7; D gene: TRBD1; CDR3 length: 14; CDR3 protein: CASSPGQGYYEQYF; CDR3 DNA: TGTGCCAGCAGCCCGGGACAGGGTTATTACGAGCAGTACTTC
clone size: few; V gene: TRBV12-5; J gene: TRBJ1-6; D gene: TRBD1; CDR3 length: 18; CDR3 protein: CASGLVRPDRVGSSPLHF; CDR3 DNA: TGTGCTAGTGGTTTGGTACGACCAGACAGGGTAGGTAGTTCACCCCTCCACTTT
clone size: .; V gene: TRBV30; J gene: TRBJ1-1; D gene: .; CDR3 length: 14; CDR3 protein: CAWSVSQGLTEAFF; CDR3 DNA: TGTGCCTGGAGTGTTTCACAGGGTTTGACTGAAGCTTTCTTT
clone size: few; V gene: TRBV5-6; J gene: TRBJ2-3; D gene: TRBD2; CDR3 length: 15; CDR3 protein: CASSGLAGATDTQYF; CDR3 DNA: TGTGCCAGCAGCGGACTAGCGGGGGCCACAGATACGCAGTATTTT
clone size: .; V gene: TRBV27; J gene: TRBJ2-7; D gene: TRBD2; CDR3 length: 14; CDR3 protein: CASSFRTGGYEQYF; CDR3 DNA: TGTGCCAGCAGTTTTAGGACGGGGGGCTACGAGCAGTACTTC
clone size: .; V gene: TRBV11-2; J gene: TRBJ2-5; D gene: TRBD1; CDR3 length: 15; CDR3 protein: CASNHWAGGQETQYF; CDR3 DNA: TGTGCCAGCAACCATTGGGCAGGGGGACAAGAGACCCAGTACTTC
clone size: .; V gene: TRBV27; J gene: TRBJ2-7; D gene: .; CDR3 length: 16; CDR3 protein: CASRAFGDQDPRLQYF; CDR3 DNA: TGTGCCAGCAGAGCGTTTGGGGACCAGGACCCTCGACTCCAGTACTTC
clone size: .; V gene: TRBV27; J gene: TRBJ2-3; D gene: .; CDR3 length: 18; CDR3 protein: CASSPLQGRGLSTDTQYF; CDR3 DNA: TGTGCCAGCAGCCCCTTACAGGGGAGGGGGTTAAGTACAGATACGCAGTATTTT
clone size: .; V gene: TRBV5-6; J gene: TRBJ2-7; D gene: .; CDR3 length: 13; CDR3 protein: CASSFRGGGEQYF; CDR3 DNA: TGTGCCAGCAGCTTCCGGGGAGGGGGCGAGCAGTACTTC
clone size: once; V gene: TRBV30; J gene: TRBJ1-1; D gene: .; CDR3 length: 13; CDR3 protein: CAWHDRHEIEAFF; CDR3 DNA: TGTGCCTGGCATGACAGACACGAGATTGAAGCTTTCTTT
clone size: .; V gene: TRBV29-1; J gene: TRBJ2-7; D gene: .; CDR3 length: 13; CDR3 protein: CSVENGGSYEQYF; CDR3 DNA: TGCAGCGTTGAGAACGGCGGGTCCTACGAGCAGTACTTC
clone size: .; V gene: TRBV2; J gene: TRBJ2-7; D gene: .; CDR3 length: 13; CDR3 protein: CASSGTRGDEQYF; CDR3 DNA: TGTGCCAGCAGTGGGACCAGGGGAGACGAGCAGTACTTC
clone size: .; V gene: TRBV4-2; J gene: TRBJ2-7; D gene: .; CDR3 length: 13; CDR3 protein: CASSQDGGYEQYF; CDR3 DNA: TGTGCCAGCAGCCAAGACGGGGGTTACGAGCAGTACTTC